This T cell receptor (beta chain) was observed in a study of tumor-infiltrating lymphocytes in localized non-small cell lung cancer. Findings and caveats of the study: Tumors had more T cell infiltration than uninvolved lung, per TCRbeta sequencing and CD3 counts. IM1 and IM2 tumors showed no difference in T-cell fraction. Different pieces of the same tissue went to different assays, confounding technical variation with intratumor heterogeneity.

A remark on this clone: As yet, its antigen is unknown.

Clones were sequenced by immunoSEQ multiplex PCR, and TCRdb holds only the in-frame ones, with some missing. The repertoire holds fewer than 11,000 clones, with about 80% as singletons. V shed 7 bases, J shed 8 bases, and the junction held 15 bases outside the gene matches. This CDR3 has 15 amino acids. CDR1 is MDHEN and CDR2 is SYDVKM in the germline V gene. The sequence was obtained from a human donor with non-small cell lung cancer. The sample was uninvolved lung tissue not adjacent to the tumor. This chain uses TRBV28 with TRBJ1-2, with 8 bases matching TRBD1. CDR3 in DNA: TGTGCCAGCAACAGCATGGGGACAGGTATTGAAGGCTACACCTTC. It codes for CASNSMGTGIEGYTF.